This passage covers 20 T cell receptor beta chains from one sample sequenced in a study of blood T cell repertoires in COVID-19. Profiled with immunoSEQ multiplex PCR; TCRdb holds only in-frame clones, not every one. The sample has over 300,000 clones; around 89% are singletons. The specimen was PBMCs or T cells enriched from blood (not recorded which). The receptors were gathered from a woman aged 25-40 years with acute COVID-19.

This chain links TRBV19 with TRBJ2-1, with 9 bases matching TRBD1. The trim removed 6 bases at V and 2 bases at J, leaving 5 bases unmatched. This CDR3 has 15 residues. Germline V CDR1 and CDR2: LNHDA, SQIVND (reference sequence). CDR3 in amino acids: CASSPQGATYNEQFF. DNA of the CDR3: TGTGCCAGTAGCCCACAGGGGGCGACCTACAATGAGCAGTTCTTC.

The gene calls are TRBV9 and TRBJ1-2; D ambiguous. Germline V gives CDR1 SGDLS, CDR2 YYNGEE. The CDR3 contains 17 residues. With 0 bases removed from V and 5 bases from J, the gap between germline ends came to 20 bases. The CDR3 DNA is TGTGCCAGCAGCGTAGCTAGGGTGGAGGACCATTCATATGGCTACACCTTC. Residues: CASSVARVEDHSYGYTF.

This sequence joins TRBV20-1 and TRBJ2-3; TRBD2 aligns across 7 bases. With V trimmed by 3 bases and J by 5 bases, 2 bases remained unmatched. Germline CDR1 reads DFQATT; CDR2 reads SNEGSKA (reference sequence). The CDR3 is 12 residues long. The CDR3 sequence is CSASGGGDTQYF. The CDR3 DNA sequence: TGCAGTGCTAGTGGCGGGGGAGATACGCAGTATTTT.

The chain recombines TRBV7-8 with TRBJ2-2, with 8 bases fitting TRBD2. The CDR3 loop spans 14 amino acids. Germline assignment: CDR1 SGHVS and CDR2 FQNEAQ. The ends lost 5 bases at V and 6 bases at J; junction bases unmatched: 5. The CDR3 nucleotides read TGTGCCAGCAGCAACGGGGGGGCCGCCGGGGAGCTGTTTTTT. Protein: CASSNGGAAGELFF.

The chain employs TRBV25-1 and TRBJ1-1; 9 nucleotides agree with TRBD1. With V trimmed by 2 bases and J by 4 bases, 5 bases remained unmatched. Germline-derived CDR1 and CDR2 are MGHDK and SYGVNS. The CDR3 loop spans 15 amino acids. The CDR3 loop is CASSEPGQGGTEAFF. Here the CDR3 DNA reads TGTGCCAGCAGTGAACCGGGACAGGGTGGCACTGAAGCTTTCTTT. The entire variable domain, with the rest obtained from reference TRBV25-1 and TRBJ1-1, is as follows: EADIYQTPRYLVIGTGKKITLECSQTMGHDKMYWYQQDPGMELHLIHYSYGVNSTEKGDLSSESTVSRIRTEHFPLTLESARPSHTSQYLCASSEPGQGGTEAFFGQGTRLTVV.

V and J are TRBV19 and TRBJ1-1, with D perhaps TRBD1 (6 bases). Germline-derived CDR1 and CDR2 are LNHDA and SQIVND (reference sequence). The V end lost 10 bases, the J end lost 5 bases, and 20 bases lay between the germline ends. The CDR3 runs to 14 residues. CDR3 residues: CATSPTGPWTEAFF. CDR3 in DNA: TGTGCCACCTCTCCTACAGGGCCTTGGACTGAAGCTTTCTTT.

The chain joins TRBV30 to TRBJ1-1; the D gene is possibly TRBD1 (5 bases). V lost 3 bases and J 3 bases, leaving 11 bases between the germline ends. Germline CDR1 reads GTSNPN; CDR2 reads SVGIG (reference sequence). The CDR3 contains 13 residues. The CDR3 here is CAWRTDTDTEAFF. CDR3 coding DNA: TGTGCCTGGAGGACAGACACGGACACTGAAGCTTTCTTT. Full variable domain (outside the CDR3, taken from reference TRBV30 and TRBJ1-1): SQTIHQWPATLVQPVGSPLSLECTVEGTSNPNLYWYRQAAGRGLQLLFYSVGIGQISSEVPQNLSASRPQDRQFILSSKKLLLSDSGFYLCAWRTDTDTEAFFGQGTRLTVV.

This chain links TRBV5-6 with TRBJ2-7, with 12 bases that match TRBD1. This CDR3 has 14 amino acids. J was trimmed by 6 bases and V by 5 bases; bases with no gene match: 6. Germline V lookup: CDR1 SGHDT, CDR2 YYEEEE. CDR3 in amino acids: CASSPSGQGAEQYF. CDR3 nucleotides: TGTGCCAGCAGTCCGTCGGGACAGGGGGCCGAGCAGTACTTC.

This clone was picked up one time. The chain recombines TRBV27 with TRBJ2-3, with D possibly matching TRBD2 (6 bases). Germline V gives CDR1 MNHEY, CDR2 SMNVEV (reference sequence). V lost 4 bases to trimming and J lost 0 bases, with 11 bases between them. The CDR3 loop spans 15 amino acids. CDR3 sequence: CASSWTTASTDTQYF. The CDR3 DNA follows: TGTGCCAGCAGTTGGACTACCGCTAGCACAGATACGCAGTATTTT.

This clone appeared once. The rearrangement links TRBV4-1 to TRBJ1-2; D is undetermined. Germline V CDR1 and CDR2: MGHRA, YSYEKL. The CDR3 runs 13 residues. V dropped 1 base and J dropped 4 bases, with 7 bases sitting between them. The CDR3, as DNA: TGCGCCAGCAGCCAAGTCGGGAGCTATGGCTACACCTTC. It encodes CASSQVGSYGYTF.

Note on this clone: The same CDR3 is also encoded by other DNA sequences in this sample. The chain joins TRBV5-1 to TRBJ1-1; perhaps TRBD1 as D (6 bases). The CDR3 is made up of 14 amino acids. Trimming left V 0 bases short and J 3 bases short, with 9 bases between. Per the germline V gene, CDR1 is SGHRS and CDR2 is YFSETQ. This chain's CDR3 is CASSLVGGYTEAFF. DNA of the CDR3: TGCGCCAGCAGCTTGGTAGGGGGATACACTGAAGCTTTCTTT.

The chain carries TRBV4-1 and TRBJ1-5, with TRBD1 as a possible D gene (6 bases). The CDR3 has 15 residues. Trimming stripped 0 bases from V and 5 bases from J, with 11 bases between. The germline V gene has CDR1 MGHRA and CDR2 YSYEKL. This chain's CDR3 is CASSQDDRRYQPQHF. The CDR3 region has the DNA TGCGCCAGCAGCCAAGACGACAGGCGGTATCAGCCCCAGCATTTT.

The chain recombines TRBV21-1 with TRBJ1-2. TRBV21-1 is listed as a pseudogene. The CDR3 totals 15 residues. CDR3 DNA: TGTGCCAGCAGCATAAAGGATCGGCGGAACTATGGCTACACCTTC. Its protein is CASSIKDRRNYGYTF.

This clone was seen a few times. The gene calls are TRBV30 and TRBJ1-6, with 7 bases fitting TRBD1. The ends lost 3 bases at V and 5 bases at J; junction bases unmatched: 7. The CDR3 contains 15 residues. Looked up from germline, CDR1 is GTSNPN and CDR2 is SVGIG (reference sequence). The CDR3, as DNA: TGTGCCTGGAGCCGACAGGGAGTGGATAATTCACCCCTCCACTTT. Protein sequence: CAWSRQGVDNSPLHF.

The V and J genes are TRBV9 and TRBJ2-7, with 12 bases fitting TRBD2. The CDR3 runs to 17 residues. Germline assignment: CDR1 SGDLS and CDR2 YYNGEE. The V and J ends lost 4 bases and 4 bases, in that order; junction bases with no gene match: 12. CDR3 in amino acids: CASSPNSGTSGSYEQYF. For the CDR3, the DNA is TGTGCCAGCAGCCCAAATTCCGGGACTAGCGGGTCATACGAGCAGTACTTC. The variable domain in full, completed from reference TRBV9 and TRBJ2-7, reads DSGVTQTPKHLITATGQRVTLRCSPRSGDLSVYWYQQSLDQGLQFLIQYYNGEERAKGNILERFSAQQFPDLHSELNLSSLELGDSALYFCASSPNSGTSGSYEQYFGPGTRLTVT.

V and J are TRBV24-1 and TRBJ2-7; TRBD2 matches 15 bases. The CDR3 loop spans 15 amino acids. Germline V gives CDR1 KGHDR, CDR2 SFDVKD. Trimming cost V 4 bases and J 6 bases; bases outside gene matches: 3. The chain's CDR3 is CATSDPGLAGGEQYF. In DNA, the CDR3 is TGTGCCACCAGTGACCCGGGACTAGCGGGGGGCGAGCAGTACTTC.

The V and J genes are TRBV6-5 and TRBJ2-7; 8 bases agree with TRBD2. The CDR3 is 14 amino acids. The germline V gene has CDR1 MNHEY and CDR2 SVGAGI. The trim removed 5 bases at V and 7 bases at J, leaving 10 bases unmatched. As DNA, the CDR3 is TGTGCCAGCAGTCCCCCGGAGCGGGGGAGGGAGCAGTACTTC. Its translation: CASSPPERGREQYF.

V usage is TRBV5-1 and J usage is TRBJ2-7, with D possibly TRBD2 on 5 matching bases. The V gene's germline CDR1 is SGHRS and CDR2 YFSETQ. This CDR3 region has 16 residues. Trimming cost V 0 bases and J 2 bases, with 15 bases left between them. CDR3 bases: TGCGCCAGCAGCTTGGGAGGGTCCCCTAGTACCTACGAGCAGTACTTC. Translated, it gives CASSLGGSPSTYEQYF.

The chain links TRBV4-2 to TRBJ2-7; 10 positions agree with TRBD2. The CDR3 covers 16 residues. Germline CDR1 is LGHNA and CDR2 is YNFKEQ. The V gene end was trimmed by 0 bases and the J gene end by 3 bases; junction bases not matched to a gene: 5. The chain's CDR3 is CASSQEALAGVYEQYF. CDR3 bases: TGTGCCAGCAGCCAAGAGGCTCTAGCGGGGGTCTACGAGCAGTACTTC.

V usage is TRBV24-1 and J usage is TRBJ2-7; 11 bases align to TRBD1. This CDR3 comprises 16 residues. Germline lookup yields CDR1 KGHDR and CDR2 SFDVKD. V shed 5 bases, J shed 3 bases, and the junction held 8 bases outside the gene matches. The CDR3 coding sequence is TGTGCCACCAGTGCCCACGGGACAGGGGGTGGCTACGAGCAGTACTTC. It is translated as CATSAHGTGGGYEQYF.